These T cell receptor beta chains were read from a single sample in a study of CD8+ T cells in alopecia areata. The repertoire was sequenced with immunoSEQ multiplex PCR; TCRdb's copy has only in-frame clones and lacks some. The data hold some 150,000 clones, with 86% observed a single time. The material was CD8+ T cells sorted from blood, obtained at week 4, from a patient treated with tofacitinib. These receptors originate from a human donor with alopecia areata. The CDR3 runs from the conserved cysteine through the conserved F or W. D genes are given only for firm matches. Some rows have no size entry. The others give once, few or many, or a class for an expanded clone.

V	D	size	J	DNA	CDR3
TRBV4-1	.	.	TRBJ2-7	TGCGCCAGCAGCCAAGAACAATTCTCCTACGAGCAGTACTTC	CASSQEQFSYEQYF
TRBV13	.	once	TRBJ2-7	TGTGCCAGCAGCTCTTACAGAGGATACTACGAGCAGTACTTC	CASSSYRGYYEQYF
TRBV16	TRBD1	.	TRBJ1-2	TGTGCCAGCAGCCTCCGGACAGGGGGCGGGTATGGCTACACCTTC	CASSLRTGGGYGYTF
TRBV29-1	.	.	TRBJ2-7	TGCAGCGTTGGCGGGGAGACGGGAGAGCAGTACTTC	CSVGGETGEQYF
TRBV7-9	.	.	TRBJ2-7	TGTGCCAGCAGCTTATCCCAGCGGGAGCAGTACTTC	CASSLSQREQYF
TRBV30	TRBD1	.	TRBJ2-1	TGTGCCTGGAGTGGAACAGGGGGTACGATGCTGGTCTACCATGAGCAGTTCTTC	CAWSGTGGTMLVYHEQFF
TRBV29-1	.	once	TRBJ2-4	TGCAGCGTTGTGGTGTCCCCCAACATTCAGTACTTC	CSVVVSPNIQYF
TRBV4-1	.	.	TRBJ2-7	TGCGCCAGCAGCCAAGATCCAGGCTCCTACGAGCAGTACTTC	CASSQDPGSYEQYF
TRBV6-5	TRBD2	.	TRBJ2-1	TGTGCCACCCTCACGGGGGGGCCGCACAATGAGCAGTTCTTC	CATLTGGPHNEQFF
TRBV29-1	.	.	TRBJ2-7	TGCAGCGTTGAAGAAGGGGGGATCGAGCAGTACTTC	CSVEEGGIEQYF
TRBV7-2	.	once	TRBJ2-1	TGTGCCAGCAGCCCAGGCCTCTCGGAGGGCTCCTACAATGAGCAGTTCTTC	CASSPGLSEGSYNEQFF
TRBV30	.	.	TRBJ2-7	TGTGCCTGGAGTGTGGGGGACTTCCCCTACGAGCAGTACTTC	CAWSVGDFPYEQYF
TRBV27	TRBD1	.	TRBJ2-7	TGTGCCAGCAGTTCAAGCAGGACAGGTTTTATCTCCTACGAGCAGTACTTC	CASSSSRTGFISYEQYF
TRBV4-1	.	.	TRBJ2-7	TGCGCCAGCAGCGGTACGTCAGGAGAGCAGTACTTC	CASSGTSGEQYF
TRBV6-6	.	.	TRBJ2-7	TGTGCCAGCAGCAGCGGCGGACATCCCTACGAGCAGTACTTC	CASSSGGHPYEQYF
TRBV5-6	TRBD1	.	TRBJ2-1	TGTGCCAGCAGCTGGACCACAGGGGAAGCCTACAATGAGCAGTTCTTC	CASSWTTGEAYNEQFF
TRBV5-1	TRBD1	.	TRBJ2-1	TGCGCCAGCAATCTGGACAGGGGCTTCTTCGATGAGCAGTTCTTC	CASNLDRGFFDEQFF
TRBV30	.	.	TRBJ2-5	TGTGCCTGCCAGCCCCCCCAAGAGACCCAGTACTTC	CACQPPQETQYF
TRBV29-1	.	.	TRBJ1-2	TGCAGCGTTGAAGATTGGCGAGGGGGCTACACCTTC	CSVEDWRGGYTF
TRBV5-6	TRBD2	.	TRBJ2-1	TGTGCCAGCAGCTTTGGGATCTCCCGTAGCGGGTTGCAGTTCTTC	CASSFGISRSGLQFF
TRBV7-8	TRBD1	.	TRBJ2-7	TGTGCCAGCAGCCTGAGACAGGGTCCCTCCTACGAGCAGTACTTC	CASSLRQGPSYEQYF
TRBV7-9	.	.	TRBJ2-7	TGTGCCAGCAGCTTAACGGGGCGGGGCTACGAGCAGTACTTC	CASSLTGRGYEQYF
TRBV6-5	TRBD1	.	TRBJ1-2	TGTGCCAGCAGTTCTCAAACGGGACAGGGAACAGGTGGCTACACCTTC	CASSSQTGQGTGGYTF
TRBV28	.	.	TRBJ2-1	TGTGCCAGCAGTTGGGCAGACGATTACAATGAGCAGTTCTTC	CASSWADDYNEQFF
TRBV30	TRBD1	few	TRBJ2-7	TGTGCCTGGAGTGCGACAGGGCGGAACGAGCAGTACTTC	CAWSATGRNEQYF
TRBV27	TRBD1	.	TRBJ2-2	TGTGCCAGCAGTTTATCAGGGGGCTTCACCACCGGGGAGCTGTTTTTT	CASSLSGGFTTGELFF